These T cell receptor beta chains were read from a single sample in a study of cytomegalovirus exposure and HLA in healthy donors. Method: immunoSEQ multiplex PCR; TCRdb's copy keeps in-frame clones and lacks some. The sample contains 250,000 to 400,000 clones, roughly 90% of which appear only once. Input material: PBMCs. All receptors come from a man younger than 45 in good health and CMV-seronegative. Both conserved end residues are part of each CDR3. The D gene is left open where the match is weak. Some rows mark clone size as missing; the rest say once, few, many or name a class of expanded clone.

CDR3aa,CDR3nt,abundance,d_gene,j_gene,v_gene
CASSYRGSGELFF,TGTGCCAGCAGTTACCGGGGATCCGGGGAGCTGTTTTTT,once,.,TRBJ2-2,TRBV6-6
CASTRGAGAYEQYF,TGTGCCAGCACCAGGGGTGCGGGAGCCTACGAGCAGTACTTC,.,.,TRBJ2-7,TRBV7-9
CASSADRAGANVLTF,TGTGCCAGCAGCGCCGACAGGGCTGGGGCCAACGTCCTGACTTTC,.,TRBD1,TRBJ2-6,TRBV6-5
CASSIGGRESPPLFF,TGTGCCAGTAGTATAGGAGGCCGGGAATCTCCTCCTCTGTTTTTT,.,.,TRBJ1-4,TRBV19
CAWSGGTGVGYSNQPQHF,TGTGCCTGGAGTGGCGGGACAGGGGTCGGTTATAGCAATCAGCCCCAGCATTTT,.,TRBD1,TRBJ1-5,TRBV30
CASSPHSGAAAYYGYTF,TGTGCCAGCAGCCCTCACTCAGGGGCGGCGGCCTACTATGGCTACACCTTC,.,.,TRBJ1-2,TRBV14
CASSPGQGLWETQYF,TGCGCCAGCAGCCCCGGACAGGGACTTTGGGAGACCCAGTACTTC,.,TRBD1,TRBJ2-5,TRBV5-1
CASSRRRDGTDTQYF,TGTGCCAGCAGTAGAAGGCGGGATGGCACAGATACGCAGTATTTT,.,.,TRBJ2-3,TRBV7-8
CASSIRGETQYF,TGTGCCAGTAGTATTAGGGGAGAGACCCAGTACTTC,.,.,TRBJ2-5,TRBV19
CASSLSGSPRNQPQHF,TGTGCCAGCAGCTTGTCTGGGTCCCCGAGGAATCAGCCCCAGCATTTT,.,.,TRBJ1-5,TRBV5-6
CASIPPGVKPQYF,TGTGCCAGCATACCCCCCGGAGTAAAGCCCCAGTACTTC,.,.,TRBJ2-5,TRBV6-1
CASSSQVLGAFF,TGTGCCAGCAGTTCCCAGGTACTAGGGGCTTTCTTT,few,.,TRBJ1-1,TRBV6-6
CASSYGSQETQYF,TGTGCCAGCAGCTACGGGAGCCAAGAGACCCAGTACTTC,.,.,TRBJ2-5,TRBV7-6
CASSFTGTAGSPLHF,TGTGCCAGCAGCTTTACTGGGACAGCTGGCTCACCCCTCCACTTT,.,TRBD1,TRBJ1-6,TRBV5-4
CASSNRQVAIYGYTF,TGTGCCAGCAGTAACCGACAGGTTGCGATCTATGGCTACACCTTC,.,.,TRBJ1-2,TRBV6-5
CASSLMDSSFEKLFF,TGCGCCAGCAGCTTGATGGACAGCTCTTTTGAAAAACTGTTTTTT,.,.,TRBJ1-4,TRBV5-1
CASSLGGTGKENEQFF,TGTGCCAGCTCACTAGGGGGGACAGGGAAGGAGAATGAGCAGTTCTTC,.,TRBD1,TRBJ2-1,TRBV18
CAWSVSGNQPQHF,TGTGCCTGGAGTGTATCAGGGAATCAGCCCCAGCATTTT,.,.,TRBJ1-5,TRBV30
CASSLGQGLGQPQHF,TGTGCCAGCAGCTTGGGGCAGGGCCTCGGTCAGCCCCAGCATTTT,once,.,TRBJ1-5,TRBV5-6
CAVGTVAYEQYF,TGTGCCGTAGGGACAGTAGCCTACGAGCAGTACTTC,once,TRBD1,TRBJ2-7,TRBV10-3
CASSLISGANSPLHF,TGTGCCAGCAGCTTAATATCAGGGGCTAATTCACCCCTCCACTTT,.,.,TRBJ1-6,TRBV7-8
CASSLVSGRSYNEQFF,TGTGCCAGCAGCTTAGTCTCAGGGAGGTCCTACAATGAGCAGTTCTTC,.,.,TRBJ2-1,TRBV11-2
CASSLAHSGDGYTF,TGTGCCAGCAGCTTAGCGCATTCAGGGGACGGCTACACCTTC,.,.,TRBJ1-2,TRBV7-8
CASTLGSGGASDDEQFF,TGTGCCAGCACCCTGGGTAGCGGGGGGGCCTCGGATGATGAGCAGTTCTTC,.,TRBD2,TRBJ2-1,TRBV7-9
CASSPGRQEGVEQFF,TGTGCCAGCTCACCGGGACGGCAGGAGGGTGTTGAGCAGTTCTTC,.,.,TRBJ2-1,TRBV18
CASSMGAVDSPLHF,TGTGCCAGTAGTATGGGGGCTGTGGATTCACCCCTCCACTTT,.,.,TRBJ1-6,TRBV19